The rows below give T cell receptor beta chains drawn from one sample of a study of cytomegalovirus exposure and HLA in healthy donors. The assay was immunoSEQ multiplex PCR, and TCRdb's table has in-frame clones only and misses some. Counted here are under 150,000 clones, about 82% occurring once; the ten biggest clones make up approximately 2.1%. Material for sequencing was PBMCs. All receptors derive from a man younger than 45 in good health and CMV-seronegative. The CDR3 runs from the conserved cysteine through the conserved F or W. D genes are given only for firm matches. Rows may omit the clone size; those that give it use once, few, many or a size class.

TRBJ2-1 | . | 15 | TRBV9 | . | CASSESGSSYNEQFF | TGTGCCAGCAGCGAGTCGGGAAGCTCCTACAATGAGCAGTTCTTC
TRBJ2-1 | . | 15 | TRBV6-5 | . | CASRRETSSYNEQFF | TGTGCCAGCAGGAGAGAGACTAGTTCCTACAATGAGCAGTTCTTC
TRBJ2-5 | . | 15 | TRBV5-1 | TRBD1 | CASSPGQGVAETQYF | TGCGCCAGCAGCCCCGGACAGGGGGTGGCCGAGACCCAGTACTTC
TRBJ1-5 | . | 12 | TRBV7-9 | . | CASSQGNQPQHF | TGTGCCAGCAGCCAGGGGAATCAGCCCCAGCATTTT
TRBJ2-3 | . | 12 | TRBV5-1 | . | CASSLTWDTQYF | TGCGCCAGCAGCCTAACCTGGGATACGCAGTATTTT
TRBJ2-4 | . | 13 | TRBV11-2 | . | CASSLDRRGSQYF | TGTGCCAGCAGCTTAGATCGGAGGGGATCCCAGTACTTC
TRBJ2-5 | . | 14 | TRBV5-1 | . | CASSLWTAQETQYF | TGCGCCAGCAGCTTATGGACAGCGCAAGAGACCCAGTACTTC
TRBJ1-6 | . | 17 | TRBV7-9 | . | CASSTGDPFRRFSPLHF | TGTGCCAGCAGCACAGGCGACCCTTTTCGGCGGTTTTCACCCCTCCACTTT
TRBJ2-1 | . | 17 | TRBV7-2 | TRBD2 | CASSLVPPGLVYYEQFF | TGTGCCAGCAGCTTAGTGCCCCCGGGACTAGTTTATTATGAGCAGTTCTTC
TRBJ2-2 | . | 14 | TRBV13 | . | CASSLGPDTGELFF | TGTGCCAGCAGCTTGGGCCCCGACACCGGGGAGCTGTTTTTT
TRBJ2-3 | once | 17 | TRBV2 | TRBD2 | CASSPQSLAVNTDTQYF | TGTGCCAGCAGCCCCCAGAGTCTAGCGGTGAACACAGATACGCAGTATTTT
TRBJ1-5 | . | 14 | TRBV6-5 | TRBD1 | CASSRDRGPQPQHF | TGTGCCAGCAGCCGGGACAGGGGGCCTCAGCCCCAGCATTTT
TRBJ1-2 | . | 14 | TRBV5-1 | TRBD1 | CASSPGQGAEGYTF | TGCGCCAGCAGCCCCGGACAGGGGGCCGAGGGCTACACCTTC
TRBJ2-7 | . | 12 | TRBV6-5 | . | CASSTRTSEQYF | TGTGCCAGCAGTACGAGGACATCCGAGCAGTACTTC
TRBJ2-3 | . | 16 | TRBV6-6 | TRBD2 | CASRGNGLDSTDTQYF | TGTGCCAGCAGGGGGAACGGACTAGATAGCACAGATACGCAGTATTTT
TRBJ1-4 | . | 14 | TRBV19 | . | CASSMGSPVDKLFF | TGTGCCAGTAGTATGGGGAGCCCGGTGGACAAACTGTTTTTT
TRBJ2-1 | . | 15 | TRBV5-1 | TRBD1 | CASSRGQGAYNEQFF | TGCGCCAGCAGCCGGGGACAGGGGGCTTACAATGAGCAGTTCTTC
TRBJ1-3 | . | 15 | TRBV9 | TRBD1 | CASSVGGTGGNTIYF | TGTGCCAGCAGCGTAGGGGGGACAGGGGGAAACACCATATATTTT
TRBJ1-4 | . | 14 | TRBV5-4 | . | CASSLRGYNEKLFF | TGTGCCAGCAGCTTGAGGGGATACAACGAAAAACTGTTTTTT
TRBJ2-1 | once | 14 | TRBV13 | TRBD2 | CASSLAGGYNEQFF | TGTGCCAGCAGCTTAGCGGGAGGCTACAATGAGCAGTTCTTC
TRBJ1-2 | . | 14 | TRBV28 | . | CASISGDYGYGYTF | TGTGCCAGCATCTCAGGGGATTATGGCTATGGCTACACCTTC
TRBJ2-3 | once | 16 | TRBV7-9 | . | CASSLVAGNRPDTQYF | TGTGCCAGCAGCTTAGTTGCAGGAAATCGACCAGATACGCAGTATTTT
TRBJ1-2 | . | 13 | TRBV10-3 | . | CAISEFGSSGYTF | TGTGCCATCAGTGAGTTCGGCTCTAGTGGCTACACCTTC
TRBJ2-3 | . | 13 | TRBV5-1 | TRBD2 | CASRDSGIDTQYF | TGCGCCAGCAGGGATAGCGGGATAGATACGCAGTATTTT
TRBJ2-2 | . | 15 | TRBV5-1 | . | CASSLDGSGAGELFF | TGCGCCAGCAGCTTGGACGGCTCCGGAGCCGGGGAGCTGTTTTTT
TRBJ2-7 | . | 14 | TRBV13 | TRBD1 | CASSPGTGDYEQYF | TGTGCCAGCAGCCCCGGGACAGGGGACTACGAGCAGTACTTC
TRBJ2-1 | . | 17 | TRBV29-1 | TRBD1 | CSVELTGGGMFGNEQFF | TGCAGCGTTGAATTGACAGGGGGGGGAATGTTTGGCAATGAGCAGTTCTTC
TRBJ2-3 | . | 14 | TRBV5-1 | TRBD1 | CASSLGQGADTQYF | TGCGCCAGCAGCTTGGGACAGGGCGCAGATACGCAGTATTTT
TRBJ2-7 | . | 15 | TRBV7-6 | . | CASSLVEPSSYEQYF | TGTGCCAGCAGCTTAGTCGAACCGAGCTCCTACGAGCAGTACTTC
TRBJ1-5 | . | 13 | TRBV27 | . | CASSFAAGGPQHF | TGTGCCAGCAGTTTTGCTGCGGGAGGGCCCCAGCATTTT
TRBJ2-2 | . | 17 | TRBV5-6 | TRBD1 | CASSLRQGASNTGELFF | TGTGCCAGCAGCTTACGACAGGGGGCGTCGAACACCGGGGAGCTGTTTTTT
TRBJ2-6 | . | 17 | TRBV5-1 | TRBD1 | CASSIRQGTTGANVLTF | TGCGCCAGCAGCATTCGACAGGGGACGACTGGGGCCAACGTCCTGACTTTC
TRBJ2-3 | once | 14 | TRBV5-1 | TRBD2 | CASSPSGGSDTQYF | TGCGCCAGCAGCCCTAGCGGGGGGTCAGATACGCAGTATTTT